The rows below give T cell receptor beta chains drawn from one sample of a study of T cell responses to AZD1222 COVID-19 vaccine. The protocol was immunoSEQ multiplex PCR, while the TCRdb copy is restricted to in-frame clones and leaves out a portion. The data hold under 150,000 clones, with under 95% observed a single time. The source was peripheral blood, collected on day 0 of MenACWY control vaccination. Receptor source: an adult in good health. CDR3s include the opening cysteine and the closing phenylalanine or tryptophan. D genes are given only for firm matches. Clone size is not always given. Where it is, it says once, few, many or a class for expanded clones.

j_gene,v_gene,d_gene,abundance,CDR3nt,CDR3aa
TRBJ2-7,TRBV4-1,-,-,TGCGCCAGCAGCCAAGTATATGGAGGCAGGGCTTACGAGCAGTACTTC,CASSQVYGGRAYEQYF
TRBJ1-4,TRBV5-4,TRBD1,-,TGTGCCAGCAGCTCCGGACAGGGGGCTAGTAATGAAAAACTGTTTTTT,CASSSGQGASNEKLFF
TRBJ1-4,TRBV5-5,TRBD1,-,TGTGCCAGCAGCCCCTGGGGACAGGGCGGTGAAAAACTGTTTTTT,CASSPWGQGGEKLFF
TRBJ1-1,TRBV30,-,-,TGTGCCTGGAGTGCACATCCGGCCATGAACACTGAAGCTTTCTTT,CAWSAHPAMNTEAFF
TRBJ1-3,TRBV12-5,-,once,TGTGCTAGTGGTTCAGGGGACTCTGGAAACACCATATATTTT,CASGSGDSGNTIYF
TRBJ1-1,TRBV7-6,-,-,TGTGCCAGCAGCCGAATCGGAGACACTGAAGCTTTCTTT,CASSRIGDTEAFF
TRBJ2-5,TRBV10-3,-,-,TGTGCCATCAGCGAACGTAAGGGCGGGGAGACCCAGTACTTC,CAISERKGGETQYF
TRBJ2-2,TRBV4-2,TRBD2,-,TGTGCCAGCAGCTCCAGCGGGGGACACACCGGGGAGCTGTTTTTT,CASSSSGGHTGELFF
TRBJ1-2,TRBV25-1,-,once,TGTGCCAGCACCATAGGAACGAGCTATGGCTACACCTTC,CASTIGTSYGYTF
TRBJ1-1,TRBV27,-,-,TGTGCCAGCAGTTCGCTTCGCACTGAAGCTTTCTTT,CASSSLRTEAFF
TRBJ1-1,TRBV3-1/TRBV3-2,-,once,TGTGCCAGCAGCTTACACAAGGCGGGAGCTTTCTTT,CASSLHKAGAFF
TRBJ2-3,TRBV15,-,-,TGTGCCACCAGCCCATTTGAGAAAGATACGCAGTATTTT,CATSPFEKDTQYF
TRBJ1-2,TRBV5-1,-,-,TGCGCCAGCAGCTTGGGGGGCCTGACAGCATTATATGGCTACACCTTC,CASSLGGLTALYGYTF
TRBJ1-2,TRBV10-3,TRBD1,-,TGTGCCATCAGTGAGTCGGCAGGGGGCACCTATGGCTACACCTTC,CAISESAGGTYGYTF
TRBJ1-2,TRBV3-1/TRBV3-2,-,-,TGTGCCAGCAGCCGCACTTCTCGGGGCTACACCTTC,CASSRTSRGYTF
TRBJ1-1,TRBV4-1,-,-,TGCGCCAGCAGCCAGGTTATACGCCTCACGAACACTGAAGCTTTCTTT,CASSQVIRLTNTEAFF
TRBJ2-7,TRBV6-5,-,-,TGTGCCAGCAGTTACGGGGGCACAGCCTACGAGCAGTACTTC,CASSYGGTAYEQYF
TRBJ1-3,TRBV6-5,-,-,TGTGCCAGCAGTCTGACCGGGACGGCCGGAAACACCATATATTTT,CASSLTGTAGNTIYF
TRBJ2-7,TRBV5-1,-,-,TGCGCCAGCAGCTTGGAATTACAGACCCCCCGCGAGCAGTACTTC,CASSLELQTPREQYF
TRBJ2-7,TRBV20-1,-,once,TGCAGTGCTAGTTCGGTGCAGGGGATCTCCTACGAGCAGTACTTC,CSASSVQGISYEQYF
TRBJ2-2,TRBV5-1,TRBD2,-,TGCGCCAGCAGCAGGGCCGGGACTAGCGGGAGCGGCGGGGAGCTGTTTTTT,CASSRAGTSGSGGELFF
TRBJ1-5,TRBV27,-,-,TGTGCCAGCAGTATAAGGCCGGAGCAGCCCCAGCATTTT,CASSIRPEQPQHF
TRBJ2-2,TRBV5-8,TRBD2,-,TGTGCCAGCAGCTATCAGCGACTTAGCGGGAGGGTCAACACCGGGGAGCTGTTTTTT,CASSYQRLSGRVNTGELFF
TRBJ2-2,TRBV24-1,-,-,TGTGCCACCAGTGATACGGTCGCCGGGGAGCTGTTTTTT,CATSDTVAGELFF
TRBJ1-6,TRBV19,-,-,TGTGCCAGTAGTCCTCGCTACAGGGCGAGCGGTTCACCCCTCCACTTT,CASSPRYRASGSPLHF
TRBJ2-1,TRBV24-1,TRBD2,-,TGTGCCACCAGTGACAAAAACCCATGGACTAGCGGGAGGGTGTACAATGAGCAGTTCTTC,CATSDKNPWTSGRVYNEQFF
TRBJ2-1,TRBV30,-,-,TGTGCCTGGAGTTGGCAAGAGATCAATGAGCAGTTCTTC,CAWSWQEINEQFF
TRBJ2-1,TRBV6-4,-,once,TGTGCCAGCAGTGTATTAAACGGGAATGAGCAGTTCTTC,CASSVLNGNEQFF
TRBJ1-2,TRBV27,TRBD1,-,TGTGCCAGCAGTCACAGGGGTGGCTACACCTTC,CASSHRGGYTF
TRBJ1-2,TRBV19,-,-,TGTGCCAGTAAAGACGGTCTCTATGGCTACACCTTC,CASKDGLYGYTF
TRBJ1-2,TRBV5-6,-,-,TGTGCCAGCAGCTTCCGTCTGGGACAAAACTATGGCTACACCTTC,CASSFRLGQNYGYTF
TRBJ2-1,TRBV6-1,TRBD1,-,TGTGCCAGCAGTGCGGACAGGGGCCGAAGCTCCTACAATGAGCAGTTCTTC,CASSADRGRSSYNEQFF
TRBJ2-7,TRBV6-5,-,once,TGTGCCAGCAGTTACTCGGTCGGGCAGACCTACGAGCAGTACTTC,CASSYSVGQTYEQYF
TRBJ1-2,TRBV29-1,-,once,TGCAGCGTTGAAGAGACTAGGTATGGCTACACCTTC,CSVEETRYGYTF
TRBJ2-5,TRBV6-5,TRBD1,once,TGTGCCAGCAGTTGGGACAGGGAGACCCAGTACTTC,CASSWDRETQYF
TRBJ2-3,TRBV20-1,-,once,TGCAGTGCTAGTTTAGGTACAGATACGCAGTATTTT,CSASLGTDTQYF
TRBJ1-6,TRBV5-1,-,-,TGCGCCAGCAGCTTGAAACCCCGGGACGGCCTAAGCTATTCACCCCTCCACTTT,CASSLKPRDGLSYSPLHF
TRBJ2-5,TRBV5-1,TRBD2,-,TGCGCCAGCAGCTTGGCCAGGGGACTAGCGGCATCGATCAAGAGACCCCAGTACTTC,CASSLARGLAASIKRPQYF
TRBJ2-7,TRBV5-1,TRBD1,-,TGCGCCAGCAGCCCGTCGGGACAGGGGATCTACGAGCAGTACTTC,CASSPSGQGIYEQYF
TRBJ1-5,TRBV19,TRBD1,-,TGTGCCAGTAGTAGGAACAGGGGTAGCAATCAGCCCCAGCATTTT,CASSRNRGSNQPQHF
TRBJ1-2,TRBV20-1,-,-,TGCAGTGCTAGAGGGGGTGATGGCTACACCTTC,CSARGGDGYTF
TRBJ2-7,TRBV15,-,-,TGTGCCACCAGCAGAGTGGACTCCTACGAGCAGTACTTC,CATSRVDSYEQYF
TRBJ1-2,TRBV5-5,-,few,TGTGCCAGCAGCTTCGCCAGGGAGAAAGTCTATGGCTACACCTTC,CASSFAREKVYGYTF
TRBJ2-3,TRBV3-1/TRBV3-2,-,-,TGTGCCAGCAGCCCCCTCGGGGCAACAGATACGCAGTATTTT,CASSPLGATDTQYF
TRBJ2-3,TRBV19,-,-,TGTGCCAGTAGTATATGGCTTGCACTAGGCACAGATACGCAGTATTTT,CASSIWLALGTDTQYF